The 32 T cell receptor beta chains below were found in one sample sequenced in a study of neurological immune-mediated disorders. TCRdb fed the 5' RACE reads into MiXCR, producing one record per CDR3 protein. The repertoire consists of around 97,000 distinct CDR3 sequences, with 10% to 13% occurring once and the leading ten covering 3.1%. Time point in this sample: longitudinal time-point 3. Sequencing used PBMCs. These TCRs come from a female donor with HTLV-1-associated myelopathy (HAM/TSP).

This clonotype was seen many times. The chain employs TRBV20-1 and TRBJ1-1; no definite D call. This CDR3 region has 13 residues. Trimming cost V 6 bases and J 0 bases, with 11 bases left between them. Germline V gives CDR1 DFQATT, CDR2 SNEGSKA (reference sequence). The CDR3 protein is CSAPVVVNTEAFF. In DNA form, the CDR3 reads TGCAGTGCCCCCGTCGTAGTGAACACTGAAGCTTTCTTT.

This chain connects TRBV2 to TRBJ1-2; TRBD1 aligns across 8 bases. With 5 bases clipped from V and 4 bases from J, the junction kept 6 bases outside the gene matches. This CDR3 region has 14 residues. Germline V gene data show CDR1 as SNHLY and CDR2 as FYNNEI. CDR3 residues: CASSRTGLLYGYTF. As DNA, the CDR3 is TGTGCCAGCAGTCGGACAGGGCTTCTCTATGGCTACACCTTC.

There are many counts of this clonotype. The chain is built from TRBV28 and TRBJ2-7; a weak D match, TRBD2 (6 bases). This CDR3 is built from 11 residues. The germline V and J ends were trimmed by 3 bases and 11 bases, with 11 bases remaining between them. Germline CDR1 is MDHEN and CDR2 is SYDVKM. The CDR3 nucleotides are TGTGCCAGCAGTTTGATGGGGACTGAGTACTTC. Translated, it gives CASSLMGTEYF.

The chain recombines TRBV7-9 with TRBJ2-7; 11 positions match TRBD1. Per the germline V gene, CDR1 is SEHNR and CDR2 is FQNEAQ (reference sequence). The length of the CDR3 is 17 residues. Trimming took 1 base from V and 3 from J; bases not matched to a gene: 8. The chain's CDR3 is CASSLGTGGLRNYEQYF. DNA for the CDR3: TGTGCCAGCAGCTTAGGGACAGGGGGCTTGCGTAACTACGAGCAGTACTTC.

A few counts support this clonotype. This may be a read error: a much more frequent sequence differs by one nucleotide. The genes are TRBV10-3 and TRBJ1-1, with 7 bases lining up with TRBD1. The germline V gene has CDR1 ENHRY and CDR2 SYGVKD. This CDR3 region has 15 residues. Trimming at V came to 10 bases and at J to 1 base, leaving 12 bases not matched to a gene. CDR3 loop: CATNGSGGRNTEAFF. CDR3 coding DNA: TGTGCCACCAACGGGTCAGGGGGACGGAACACTGAAGCTTTCTTT.

Regarding this clonotype: One base away lies a much larger clone, so this may be a sequencing read error. The V call is TRBV7-7, the J call TRBJ2-1, with a tentative D call TRBD2 (7 bases). V shed 5 bases and J shed 7 bases, with 21 bases lying between them. This CDR3 has 16 residues. Germline V gene sequence: CDR1 SSHAT, CDR2 FNYEAQ (reference sequence). The CDR3 loop is CASSPRLSRGANEQFF. CDR3 coding DNA: TGTGCCAGCAGCCCCCGACTAAGCCGGGGGGCAAATGAGCAGTTCTTC.

This clonotype appeared many times. The chain is built from TRBV5-1 and TRBJ2-1; TRBD1 is a possible D gene (5 bases). Per the germline V gene, CDR1 is SGHRS and CDR2 is YFSETQ. The V and J ends lost 1 base and 4 bases respectively, with 12 bases between them. The CDR3 runs to 15 residues. This CDR3 is CASSLKARDYNEQFF. The DNA of the CDR3 is TGCGCCAGCAGCTTGAAAGCCAGGGATTACAATGAGCAGTTCTTC.

The rearrangement links TRBV5-6 to TRBJ2-1; no definite D call. The CDR3 contains 16 residues. In germline, CDR1 is SGHDT, CDR2 YYEEEE. Between the trimmed V and J ends, which lost 1 base and 2 bases, there was a span of 13 bases. The CDR3 here is CASSLTPRRTYNEQFF. CDR3 nucleotide sequence: TGTGCCAGCAGCTTGACGCCTCGGAGAACCTACAATGAGCAGTTCTTC.

This clonotype was observed at least ten times. The genes are TRBV11-2 and TRBJ2-1; weak D call: TRBD2 (5 bases). Trimming left V 5 bases short and J 0 bases short, with 11 bases between. Looked up from germline, CDR1 is SGHAT and CDR2 is FQNNGV. CDR3 length: 15 amino acids. CDR3 residues: CASSPADLSYNEQFF. For the CDR3, the DNA is TGTGCCAGCAGCCCAGCGGATCTCTCCTACAATGAGCAGTTCTTC.

This clonotype showed up many times. The J gene is TRBJ2-5, the V gene TRBV5-1, with D unresolved. The CDR3 runs to 14 residues. CDR1 is SGHRS and CDR2 is YFSETQ in the germline V gene. Trimming pared 2 bases from V and 0 bases from J, leaving 8 bases between. As DNA, the CDR3 is TGCGCCAGCAGCTTCGGAGCAAACCAAGAGACCCAGTACTTC. Its translation: CASSFGANQETQYF.

V and J are TRBV13 and TRBJ2-7, with 14 bases aligning to TRBD2. The CDR3 spans 18 residues. The germline V gene has CDR1 PRHDT and CDR2 FYEKMQ (reference sequence). The ends lost 5 bases at V and 3 bases at J; junction bases unmatched: 12. The CDR3: CASSDNIGTSGGRYEQYF. DNA of the CDR3: TGTGCCAGCAGCGACAACATCGGGACTAGCGGGGGACGCTACGAGCAGTACTTC.

This clonotype was seen ten or more times. The chain recombines TRBV20-1 with TRBJ1-2, with D possibly TRBD1 on 5 matching bases. The germline CDR1 and CDR2 sequences are DFQATT and SNEGSKA (reference sequence). Trimming pared 3 bases from V and 1 base from J, leaving 9 bases between. CDR3 length: 13 residues. The DNA for the CDR3 is TGCAGTGCTAGGCGGGACGGTAACTATGGCTACACCTTC. It codes for CSARRDGNYGYTF.

This clonotype was seen at least ten times. This rearrangement joins TRBV5-1 to TRBJ2-7; TRBD1 aligns across 9 bases. V shed 4 bases and J 2 bases; nucleotides not matched to a gene: 10. The CDR3 has 16 amino acids. The V gene's germline CDR1 is SGHRS and CDR2 YFSETQ. The CDR3, as DNA: TGCGCCAGCAGCGCATTAATGGGACAGGGTCCCTACGAGCAGTACTTC. This gives the protein CASSALMGQGPYEQYF.

J is TRBJ2-3 and V is TRBV7-8, with 9 nucleotides matching TRBD2. Per germline, CDR1 SGHVS and CDR2 FQNEAQ. The CDR3 has 16 amino acids. Losses at the gene ends were 1 base for V and 5 bases for J; bases not matched to a gene: 7. The CDR3 nucleotides read TGTGCCAGCAGCTTAGTCAGCGGGGGGCGCGGAGATACGCAGTATTTT. Translated: CASSLVSGGRGDTQYF.

This clonotype was detected ten times or more. This sequence joins TRBV20-1 and TRBJ2-1; D ambiguous. The CDR3 is made up of 15 amino acids. The V and J ends lost 4 bases and 8 bases respectively, with 21 bases between them. CDR1 and CDR2 from the germline V gene are DFQATT and SNEGSKA (reference sequence). CDR3 coding DNA: TGCAGTGCTACTAAATTGGTAGTAACTCTCCATGAGCAGTTCTTC. Translation: CSATKLVVTLHEQFF.

Many counts were recorded for this clonotype. This chain connects TRBV5-1 to TRBJ2-7; 7 bases map to TRBD1. The CDR3 length is 15 residues. The germline CDR1 and CDR2 sequences are SGHRS and YFSETQ. J lost 0 bases, V lost 4 bases, and 7 bases had no gene match. DNA of the CDR3: TGCGCCAGCAGCCTTACAGGGGCAGGCTCCTACGAGCAGTACTTC. It translates to CASSLTGAGSYEQYF.

This clonotype has ten or more counts. V and J are TRBV7-9 and TRBJ2-7; no definite D call. The V end was cut by 0 bases, the J end by 3 bases, with 9 bases between. This CDR3 region has 14 residues. Germline lookup yields CDR1 SEHNR and CDR2 FQNEAQ (reference sequence). CDR3 sequence: CASSLAGSDYEQYF. In DNA form, the CDR3 reads TGTGCCAGCAGCTTAGCAGGGTCCGACTACGAGCAGTACTTC.

This clonotype was seen many times. J is TRBJ1-4 and V is TRBV27, with a weak D call TRBD1 (6 bases). CDR1 and CDR2 (germline): MNHEY, SMNVEV (reference sequence). The CDR3 sequence is 16 residues long. V gave up 0 bases and J gave up 7 bases, with 15 bases separating them. The DNA for the CDR3 is TGTGCCAGCAGTTTATCCTGGGGGGGGGCCGGTGAAAAACTGTTTTTT. Encoded protein: CASSLSWGGAGEKLFF.

This clonotype was detected ten times or more. This chain connects TRBV11-1 to TRBJ1-3, with 8 nucleotides matching TRBD1. This CDR3 region has 15 residues. Unmatched junction bases numbered 7, after V lost 4 bases and J lost 5 bases. Germline V CDR1 and CDR2: SGHAT, FQDESV (reference sequence). This CDR3 reads CASSSPGGSRNTIYF. CDR3 sequence (DNA): TGTGCCAGCAGCTCACCAGGGGGCTCCAGAAACACCATATATTTT.

The count of this clonotype is one. The rearrangement joins TRBV20-1 to TRBJ2-2; 8 nucleotides align to TRBD1. Germline values: CDR1 DFQATT, CDR2 SNEGSKA (reference sequence). The CDR3 length is 18 residues. Trimming removed 0 bases from V and 5 bases from J; junction bases left unmatched: 14. The CDR3 nucleotides read TGCAGTGCTAGAGATCGAGGACAGGGTACCGGGAAAACCGGGGAGCTGTTTTTT. Protein product: CSARDRGQGTGKTGELFF.

At least ten counts were recorded for this clonotype. This CDR3 reads CSARGGGSQETQYF. The CDR3 DNA follows: TGCAGTGCTAGAGGAGGGGGGTCCCAAGAGACCCAGTACTTC. The V call is TRBV20-1, the J call TRBJ2-5; D may be TRBD1 or TRBD2 (6 bases each). Trimming cost V 1 base and J 1 base, with 10 bases left between them. Germline values: CDR1 DFQATT, CDR2 SNEGSKA (reference sequence). This CDR3 has 14 amino acids.

This clonotype appeared many times. The chain couples TRBV12-3 or TRBV12-4 to TRBJ1-5; TRBD1 aligns across 7 bases. Germline trimming cut 5 bases from V and 7 bases from J; bases unmatched to any gene: 5. The CDR3 length is 13 residues. The CDR3 DNA reads as TGTGCCAGCAGTCCACAGGGGAGACAGCCCCAGCATTTT. Protein product: CASSPQGRQPQHF.

This clonotype appeared many times. The chain uses TRBV20-1 and TRBJ1-6; D possibly corresponds to TRBD1 (5 bases). CDR1 is DFQATT and CDR2 is SNEGSKA in the germline V gene (reference sequence). V was pared by 3 bases and J by 10 bases, with 16 bases between. The CDR3 has 14 amino acids. The CDR3 bases are TGCAGTGCTAGGGCAGGGCGAGGTTTGTCACCCCTCCACTTT. Translating it yields CSARAGRGLSPLHF.

This clonotype was observed at least ten times. This chain links TRBV20-1 with TRBJ2-7; weak D call: TRBD2 (5 bases). CDR1 is DFQATT and CDR2 is SNEGSKA in the germline V gene (reference sequence). This CDR3 is 12 amino acids long. V was pared by 6 bases and J by 7 bases, with 16 bases between. Here the CDR3 DNA reads TGCAGTGCCCTACGCCTTCGGGGTGAGCAGTACTTC. Translating it yields CSALRLRGEQYF.

This clonotype came up many times. The rearrangement uses TRBV3-1 and TRBJ1-1, with TRBD1 matching over 7 bases. The CDR3 is 14 amino acids. The ends lost 2 bases at V and 4 bases at J; junction bases unmatched: 4. The V gene's germline CDR1 is LGHDT and CDR2 YNNKEL (reference sequence). CDR3 nucleotides: TGTGCCAGCAGCCAACAGCAGGGGGTCACTGAAGCTTTCTTT. Translation gives CASSQQQGVTEAFF.

This clonotype was found many times. The CDR3 loop is CASSYRREQYF. CDR3 DNA sequence: TGTGCCAGCAGTTACCGGAGGGAGCAGTACTTC. The V and J genes are TRBV6-2 or TRBV6-3 and TRBJ2-7; D might be TRBD2 (5 bases). CDR3 length equals 11 residues. In germline, CDR1 is MNHEY, CDR2 SVGEGT. Trimming took off 2 bases at V and 7 bases at J, with 6 bases between the two ends.

This clonotype has at least ten counts. CDR3 region: CASTRTGAFTGELFF. DNA of the CDR3: TGTGCCAGCACCCGGACAGGGGCATTCACCGGGGAGCTGTTTTTT. V and J are TRBV7-2 and TRBJ2-2, with 9 bases aligning to TRBD1. Losses at the gene ends were 7 bases for V and 4 bases for J; bases not matched to a gene: 7. The CDR3 has 15 amino acids. CDR1 and CDR2 (germline): SGHTA, FQGNSA.

This clonotype was recorded many times. This CDR3 is CASSSPGGYEQFF. CDR3 nucleotide sequence: TGTGCCAGCAGCTCCCCGGGGGGCTATGAGCAGTTCTTC. The genes are TRBV7-9 and TRBJ2-1; D may be TRBD2 (7 bases). Germline CDR1 SEHNR, CDR2 FQNEAQ (reference sequence). Between the trimmed V and J ends, which lost 4 bases and 8 bases, there was a span of 12 bases. This CDR3 contains 13 residues.

The sample holds many counts of this clonotype. The chain links TRBV5-1 to TRBJ1-1, with 7 bases matching TRBD1. CDR1 and CDR2 from the germline V gene are SGHRS and YFSETQ. CDR3 length equals 14 residues. J was trimmed by 1 base and V by 2 bases; bases with no gene match: 2. CDR3 amino acids: CASSFWTGNTEAFF. The CDR3 region has the DNA TGCGCCAGCAGCTTTTGGACAGGGAACACTGAAGCTTTCTTT.

This clonotype was seen repeatedly, ten times or more. V usage is TRBV7-2 and J usage is TRBJ2-2; D is undetermined. The germline V gene encodes CDR1 SGHTA and CDR2 FQGNSA. The length of the CDR3 is 14 residues. Trimming shortened V by 1 base and J by 7 bases, and 10 bases separated the two germline ends. The DNA for the CDR3 is TGTGCCAGCAGCTTAGAGGCCCATCGCGGGGAGCTGTTTTTT. Translation gives CASSLEAHRGELFF.

Many counts were recorded for this clonotype. The gene calls are TRBV9 and TRBJ2-5; D is ambiguous. The germline V gene encodes CDR1 SGDLS and CDR2 YYNGEE. Between the trimmed V and J ends, which lost 0 bases and 1 base, there was a span of 4 bases. This CDR3 is built from 13 residues. The CDR3 spells CASSVGVQETQYF. Written as DNA, the CDR3 is TGTGCCAGCAGCGTAGGAGTCCAAGAGACCCAGTACTTC. The full variable domain, rest sourced from reference TRBV9 and TRBJ2-5, is DSGVTQTPKHLITATGQRVTLRCSPRSGDLSVYWYQQSLDQGLQFLIQYYNGEERAKGNILERFSAQQFPDLHSELNLSSLELGDSALYFCASSVGVQETQYFGPGTRLLVL.

In its sample, this clonotype was seen many times. The chain couples TRBV5-1 to TRBJ2-6; maybe TRBD1 (5 bases). CDR3 length: 15 amino acids. Germline-derived CDR1 and CDR2 are SGHRS and YFSETQ. Trimming stripped 0 bases from V and 2 bases from J, with 6 bases between. CDR3 residues: CASSLGGAGANVLTF. In DNA form, the CDR3 reads TGCGCCAGCAGCTTGGGGGGCGCTGGGGCCAACGTCCTGACTTTC.